Reported below is one T cell receptor (beta chain). Only one count was recorded for this clone. Which antigen it targets is not known. No per-base quality is available; no much larger clone lies one base away. The data derive from a study of shared clonotypes between healthy human individuals (dated by TCRdb to the early 2020s). Concerning the study at large: The cohort comprised a couple of women and three men aged 18 to 49 years. To increase sequencing depth and limit assay-specific biases, TCR repertoire library preparation and sequencing were carried out by different laboratories using diverse techniques. Leukapheresis yielded between about 0.94 and 8.9 billion PBMCs per donor. To estimate repertoire size and how much clonotypes are shared between individuals, the study performed deep sequencing of blood TCR repertoires from roughly five healthy adults. For each donor, CD4 naive and CD4 memory were each given three plates, CD8 naive was given two plates, and CD8 memory was given one plate.

What the work shows at the level of the full study, not this receptor alone: Compared with non-shared clonotypes, clonotypes shared by all four sorted-subset donors had higher generation probabilities. Rarefaction of sorted-subset datasets indicated incomplete sequencing despite the large sequencing depth. Naive subsets generally had larger estimated clonotype richness than memory subsets. Sampling was restricted to blood, and TCR repertoires in tissue are likely to differ from TCR repertoires in blood. Across four donors, about 4.5% of naive CD4, approximately 3.6% of naive CD8, roughly 2.2% of memory CD4, and 0.4% of memory CD8 clonotypes were shared. Based on pairwise subsampling, the degree of clonotype sharing among donors was expected to be affected by sequencing depth. The small number of donors limited the genetic and exposure-history diversity represented.

The CDR3 contains 15 residues, cysteine and phenylalanine counted. The only DNA kept is the CDR3, 45 bases in frame from the first base. The trim is 4 bases for V and 7 bases for J, with a gap of 18 bases between the germline ends. The germline V gene specifies SGHRS as CDR1 and YFSETQ as CDR2. Using the deep immunoSEQ assay, multiplex PCR amplified TCR CDR3 regions from genomic DNA. Genomic DNA extracted from each cell subset was distributed evenly over all wells of several immunoSEQ 96-well plates, and each plate served as one replicate. Each replicate PCR for sorted subsets received roughly 200 ng genomic DNA, equal to 30,000 or so T cell genomes. Purified libraries were measured with a Qubit 3.0 fluorometer, size-checked on a Bioanalyzer 2100, and measured again with the KAPA Library Quantification kit. Every immunoSEQ 96-well plate was sequenced on a dedicated single-read 150-cycle Illumina NextSeq 550 flow cell. As for how the authors treated the data: Because the immunoSEQ output included only junctional sequences and no quality scores, the filtering could not be the same as the filtering used for full-length reads. Sequences were annotated with PyIR, a Python wrapper for IgBLAST v1.9, using IMGT germline references to assign V/J genes and CDR3. Reads with weak V/J assignments (E-value above 1e-6), missing CDR3, stop codons, out-of-frame junctions, or ambiguous translated residues were removed. V3J clonotypes were defined as sequences sharing an identical inferred V gene, J gene, and CDR3 amino acid sequence. To compute the percentage overlap between repertoires, the number of shared unique clonotypes was divided by the size of the smaller repertoire. Richness of each repertoire was evaluated using RTK rarefaction, the Chao1 estimator, and Recon v2.1 estimates of unobserved clonotypes. OLGA was used to compute generation probabilities for all TCRbeta clonotypes that the gDNA method yielded from a handful of donors. TCRdb provides this immuneACCESS table in a form limited to in-frame rearrangements. Some clones are lacking; in checked studies, under half of them reflect an unresolved V gene, and why the rest are absent is not known. V, J and clone size are taken as reported in that table, and D and trimming were inferred from the DNA itself. The sample table holds a few million clones, of which around 90% were seen once. 0.3% to 0.4% of the sample is held by the ten biggest clonotypes.

Healthy HIV-negative adults with no recently reported acute infections or vaccinations were included as donors. Every donor was a Caucasian adult living in Nashville, Tennessee, USA. Magnetic negative selection was used to enrich CD4+ T cells, after which naive cells were positively selected on CD45RA and the negative fraction became the memory subset. Blood was collected by leukapheresis, and PBMCs were isolated by Ficoll-Histopaque density gradient centrifugation and then cryopreserved in liquid nitrogen vapor phase. Analytical flow cytometry was used to check the purity and quantity of each magnetically sorted T cell population. Genomic DNA was isolated from every sorted fraction and measured by UV absorbance on a Nanodrop 2000c.

This clonotype was sampled from a man between 18 and 35 years old in good health. Some clones in this sample may be carry-over from other donors' samples. Recombination connected TRBV5-1 to TRBJ2-1; TRBD2 is a possible D gene, resting on 6 matching bases. The source material was naive CD4+ T cells from PBMCs. The cell subset or site tag for this specimen amounts to: CD45RA+ positively selected. The CDR3 region has the sequence CASSRDSTFLNEQFF. The DNA sequence is TGCGCCAGCAGCCGGGACTCAACTTTCTTGAATGAGCAGTTCTTC.